The 6 T cell receptor beta chains below come from one sample, sequenced in a study of T cells in tumors after PD-1 blockade. Clones were read by immunoSEQ multiplex PCR, and TCRdb kept only the in-frame ones, dropping some. The sample includes roughly 50,000 clones, over 75% seen only once; the top ten take roughly 4%. This material consisted of PBMCs, taken before anti-PD-1 treatment. All receptors derive from a human donor with basal cell carcinoma.

The chain couples TRBV10-3 to TRBJ1-1; unclear D gene. The CDR3 has 13 residues. The germline V gene has CDR1 ENHRY and CDR2 SYGVKD. The V end lost 6 bases, the J end lost 7 bases, and 15 bases lay between the germline ends. CDR3 sequence (DNA): TGTGCCATCAGGTCCGATTACTCCGGTGAAGCTTTCTTT. It is translated as CAIRSDYSGEAFF.

The chain uses TRBV18 and TRBJ1-1; D remains unclear. Trimming took off 2 bases at V and 0 bases at J, with 4 bases between the two ends. CDR1 KGHSH and CDR2 LQKENI come from the germline V gene. The CDR3 extends over 13 amino acids. The DNA of the CDR3 is TGTGCCAGCTCACCATCAATGAACACTGAAGCTTTCTTT. Protein: CASSPSMNTEAFF.

The rearrangement links TRBV6-5 to TRBJ2-1; D unclear. The CDR3 length is 11 residues. Per the germline V gene, CDR1 is MNHEY and CDR2 is SVGAGI. V was shortened by 7 bases and J by 7 bases, with 8 bases between the two germline ends. The CDR3 spells CASIRWNEQFF. CDR3 coding DNA: TGTGCCAGCATTAGGTGGAATGAGCAGTTCTTC.

The genes are TRBV4-1 and TRBJ1-2, with D maybe TRBD1 (5 bases). Germline V lookup: CDR1 MGHRA, CDR2 YSYEKL. V was shortened by 6 bases and J by 5 bases, with 22 bases between the two germline ends. The CDR3 extends over 16 amino acids. CDR3 in DNA: TGCGCCAGCAGGGGAGTTAAGGGGCAACTGCTTTATGGCTACACCTTC. Its protein product is CASRGVKGQLLYGYTF.

This clone was picked up a small number of times. This chain connects TRBV7-8 to TRBJ2-7, with unresolved D. Trimming took off 1 base at V and 1 base at J, with 14 bases between the two ends. The CDR3 has 16 amino acids. The germline V gene has CDR1 SGHVS and CDR2 FQNEAQ. CDR3 residues: CASSLGGFTVSYEQYF. The CDR3 coding sequence is TGTGCCAGCAGCTTAGGTGGGTTCACTGTATCCTACGAGCAGTACTTC.

CDR3 in amino acids: CASSFPGGQILYGYTF. CDR3 nucleotide sequence: TGTGCCAGCAGTTTCCCGGGGGGACAGATCCTCTATGGCTACACCTTC. The chain joins TRBV28 to TRBJ1-2, with 7 bases lining up with TRBD1. This CDR3 comprises 16 residues. Looked up from germline, CDR1 is MDHEN and CDR2 is SYDVKM. With V trimmed by 3 bases and J by 4 bases, 11 bases remained unmatched.